This T cell receptor (beta chain) was observed in a study of blood T cell repertoires in COVID-19. The CDR3 loop spans 14 amino acids. CDR1 is LGHNA, CDR2 YNFKEQ, per germline. V lost 4 bases and J lost 1, with 10 bases in between. Measured with immunoSEQ multiplex PCR; TCRdb has only the in-frame clones, and not every one. The sample includes about 140,000 clones, 65% to 85% seen only once; the top ten take around 9.5%. The receptor's source is a man aged 25-40 years with COVID-19, enrolled during active disease. The chain links TRBV4-2 to TRBJ2-5; no definite D call. Sequencing was performed on peripheral blood. The CDR3 DNA reads TGTGCCAGCAGCCCCGCGCTAACCCAAGAGACCCAGTACTTC. This translates into CASSPALTQETQYF.